This is a list of T cell receptor beta chains from one sample in a study of shared clonotypes between healthy human individuals. Assay: immunoSEQ multiplex PCR; the TCRdb copy retains only in-frame clones and omits some. Of around 2.3 million clones listed, almost 96% are singletons. What was sequenced was naive CD4+ T cells sorted from blood. The receptor source for this set is a man aged 18 to 29 in good health. The CDR3 runs from the conserved cysteine through the conserved F or W. Each record gives: D gene, V gene, CDR3 length, clone size, J gene, CDR3 DNA, CDR3 protein. The D gene is left open where the match is weak. The size of a clone is reported for some rows only, either as once, few or many, or as a class for expanded clones.

-	TRBV5-4	16	-	TRBJ2-3	TGTGCCAGCAGCACTGGTCAGACTTTCGGCACAGATACGCAGTATTTT	CASSTGQTFGTDTQYF
-	TRBV6-1	16	-	TRBJ1-4	TGTGCCAGCAGTGAAGCGAGTGTCAGTTATAATGAAAAACTGTTTTTT	CASSEASVSYNEKLFF
-	TRBV5-1	14	-	TRBJ1-5	TGCGCCAGCAAACCCGACAGTAGCAATCAGCCCCAGCATTTT	CASKPDSSNQPQHF
-	TRBV5-1	13	-	TRBJ1-2	TGCGCCAGCAGCTCGGGGACAAACTATGGCTACACCTTC	CASSSGTNYGYTF
-	TRBV10-3	14	-	TRBJ2-3	TGTGCCATCAGTGGTCTTCCTGGGACAGATACGCAGTATTTT	CAISGLPGTDTQYF
-	TRBV11-1	14	-	TRBJ2-2	TGTGCCAGCAGCTTCGGACAGCACACCGGGGAGCTGTTTTTT	CASSFGQHTGELFF
-	TRBV5-1	14	-	TRBJ1-1	TGCGCCAGCAGCCAAACACTTATGAACACTGAAGCTTTCTTT	CASSQTLMNTEAFF
-	TRBV7-9	12	-	TRBJ2-7	TGTGCCAGCAGCTCCGGGCCCTACGAGCAGTACTTC	CASSSGPYEQYF
-	TRBV5-6	15	-	TRBJ2-5	TGTGCCAGCAGCTTGGGAGTTAATAACGCGAAGACCCAGTACTTC	CASSLGVNNAKTQYF
TRBD2	TRBV2	14	-	TRBJ2-7	TGTGCCAGCAGTGAAACTAGCGGGAGTTACGAGCAGTACTTC	CASSETSGSYEQYF
-	TRBV5-1	13	once	TRBJ1-4	TGCGCCAGCAGCTTGGGACCGTCGGCAAAACTGTTTTTT	CASSLGPSAKLFF
TRBD1	TRBV5-1	16	-	TRBJ2-3	TGCGCCAGCAGCCTAGGGACAGTTTCTAGCACAGATACGCAGTATTTT	CASSLGTVSSTDTQYF
-	TRBV2	12	-	TRBJ2-3	TGTGCCAGCAGCCCGGACACCAATACGCAGTATTTT	CASSPDTNTQYF
-	TRBV5-1	15	-	TRBJ2-2	TGCGCCAGCAGCCCCGTTGGAGTTGTCGGGGGGGAGCTGTTTTTT	CASSPVGVVGGELFF